This TCR beta chain was sequenced in a study of T cell clusters in autoimmune cytopenias. The germline gives CDR1 MNHNS, CDR2 SASEGT. The CDR3 spans 14 residues. TRB was amplified by touch-down multiplex PCR, primer pools A and B combined. Using the multiplex PCR reads, TCRdb records one entry per CDR3 protein without DNA. The table for this sample gives 7,000 or so distinct CDR3 sequences. TRB amplification used roughly 250 ng of peripheral blood genomic DNA. This sample was also put to use in a study of T cell repertoires in aging, cancer and after chemotherapy.

Sequencing input: peripheral blood. The rearrangement joins TRBV6-1 to TRBJ1-2. The TCR comes from a human donor in good health. Here the CDR3 reads CASSEVWLGYGYTF.